The entry below gives a single TCR beta chain sequence along with its context. Its antigen is currently unknown. V was cut by 1 base and J by 5 bases, with 9 bases left in between. The CDR3 spans 13 residues. Germline CDR1 and CDR2: GTSNPN and SVGIG (reference sequence). This entry comes from a study of OX40 agonist ivuxolimab in advanced cancers. The method was immunoSEQ multiplex PCR; TCRdb's version includes in-frame clones alone and lacks a portion of them. The sample contains around 30,000 clones, around nine tenths of which appear only once. Points from the study as a whole: On average, CD8+ T cells showed a greater number of expanded clones than CD4+.

The source material was CD4+ or CD8+ T cells sorted from blood, sampled in a trial of the OX40 agonist ivuxolimab. The rearrangement joins TRBV30 to TRBJ1-5; no firm D call. The source is an adult with an advanced solid tumor such as melanoma, head and neck, liver or kidney cancer. CDR3 sequence reads: CAWSARVDQPQHF. The CDR3 bases are TGTGCCTGGAGTGCAAGGGTGGATCAGCCCCAGCATTTT.